These 10 T cell receptor beta chains were all obtained from the same sample, sequenced in a study of identical twins. TCRdb reprocessed the 5' RACE reads via MiXCR and lists one record per CDR3 protein. The sample has approximately 220,000 distinct CDR3 sequences, approximately 6.8% seen once. Separately, the same data were catalogued under a study of yellow fever vaccine responses in identical twins.

Sequenced input: CD8+ T cells sorted from blood. The source is a woman aged 18-29 years in good health.

This clonotype turned up a few times. The V and J genes are TRBV10-3 and TRBJ2-4; TRBD2 agrees at 12 bases. CDR3 size: 16 residues. Germline V gives CDR1 ENHRY, CDR2 SYGVKD. V lost 3 bases and J lost 3; bases outside the gene matches: 3. The CDR3 bases are TGTGCCATCAGTGATTCTAGCGGGGGGGGCAAAAACATTCAGTACTTC. It encodes CAISDSSGGGKNIQYF.

This clonotype was seen repeatedly, ten times or more. The V gene is TRBV29-1, the J gene TRBJ2-2, with D perhaps given as TRBD1 or TRBD2 (7 bases each). Germline lookup yields CDR1 SQVTM and CDR2 ANQGSEA. There are 13 residues in the CDR3. The CDR3 DNA follows: TGCAGTACAGGGGAGGGGTACACCGGGGAGCTGTTTTTT. This sequence encodes CSTGEGYTGELFF.

As to this clonotype: The junction departs from germline at one end; a sequencing error may be responsible. The gene calls are TRBV3-1 and TRBJ2-3, with 7 bases that match TRBD2. Germline CDR1 and CDR2: LGHDT and YNNKEL (reference sequence). There are 17 residues in the CDR3. In nucleotides, the CDR3 is TGTGCCACCAGCCAAGGGGATAGCGGGTCTAGCACAGATACGCAGTATTTT. Translating it yields CATSQGDSGSSTDTQYF.

This clonotype was seen repeatedly, ten times or more. The V and J genes are TRBV7-8 and TRBJ2-1; no clear D. The CDR3 extends over 13 amino acids. The V end lost 1 base, the J end lost 6 bases, and 7 bases lay between the germline ends. CDR1 and CDR2 from the germline V gene are SGHVS and FQNEAQ. The CDR3, as DNA: TGTGCCAGCAGCTTAGACTACTCCAATGAGCAGTTCTTC. It encodes CASSLDYSNEQFF. Looking up the rest from reference TRBV7-8 and TRBJ2-1 gives the full variable domain: GAGVSQSPRYKVAKRGQDVALRCDPISGHVSLFWYQQALGQGPEFLTYFQNEAQLDKSGLPSDRFFAERPEGSVSTLKIQRTQQEDSAVYLCASSLDYSNEQFFGPGTRLTVL.

This clonotype occurred once. A read error may explain this, as a much larger clone is one base away. The chain recombines TRBV7-3 with TRBJ1-1; D gene uncertain. Trimming cost V 4 bases and J 1 base, with 7 bases left between them. The CDR3 has 13 residues. Germline V gene data show CDR1 as SGHTA and CDR2 as FQGTGA. The CDR3 DNA follows: TGTGCCAGCAGCTGGCAGCCGAACACTGAAGCTTTCTTT. This codes for CASSWQPNTEAFF.

This clonotype was counted only a few times. The chain recombines TRBV9 with TRBJ1-4, with D possibly matching TRBD1 (5 bases). Per germline, CDR1 SGDLS and CDR2 YYNGEE. CDR3 size: 14 residues. Trimming removed 3 bases from V and 10 bases from J, with 16 bases in between. This chain's CDR3 is CASSGSGGSGKLFF. The CDR3 DNA sequence: TGTGCCAGCAGCGGGTCCGGGGGTAGTGGAAAACTGTTTTTT.

As regards this clonotype: This may be a read error: a much more frequent sequence differs by one nucleotide. CDR3 in amino acids: CASSLPGTSQSGEQFF. For the CDR3, the DNA is TGCGCCAGCAGCTTGCCCGGGACTAGTCAGTCCGGGGAGCAGTTTTTT. This chain links TRBV5-1 with TRBJ2-2; 8 nucleotides agree with TRBD2. The germline V gene has CDR1 SGHRS and CDR2 YFSETQ. This CDR3 region has 16 residues.

The chain couples TRBV5-6 to TRBJ2-1, with TRBD2 identical over 8 bases. V gave up 2 bases and J gave up 2 bases; unmatched junction bases: 6. CDR1 is SGHDT and CDR2 is YYEEEE in the germline V gene. The CDR3 consists of 16 residues. The CDR3 here is CASSFVVREAYNEQFF. The CDR3, as DNA: TGTGCCAGCAGCTTTGTAGTGCGGGAGGCCTACAATGAGCAGTTCTTC.

This clonotype has a handful of counts. This chain uses TRBV15 with TRBJ2-7; perhaps TRBD2 as D (6 bases). Trimming pared 3 bases from V and 7 bases from J, leaving 19 bases between. CDR1 and CDR2 from the germline V gene are LNHNV and YYDKDF (reference sequence). CDR3 size: 15 residues. CDR3 region: CATSSTFRDLGEQYV. CDR3 coding DNA: TGTGCCACCAGCAGCACCTTCCGGGACTTAGGGGAGCAGTACGTC.

Worth noting for this clonotype: This may be a read error, as it is one base from a much larger clone. The J gene is TRBJ2-1, the V gene TRBV29-1, with TRBD2 identical over 7 bases. This CDR3 region has 15 residues. CDR1 and CDR2 (germline): SQVTM, ANQGSEA. The CDR3: CSVEGSSGGHNEQLF. CDR3 nucleotide sequence: TGCAGCGTTGAAGGGTCTAGCGGAGGCCACAATGAGCAGCTCTTC.